The 32 T cell receptor beta chains presented below share a single source sample, sequenced in a study of human T cells and chemical hapten exposure. As to time point: patch test 1, 2 weeks after DPC sensitization. Treatment here: therapeutic diphenylcyclopropenone sensitization with weekly scalp DPC. Total RNA extraction was carried out from unfractionated whole blood. TCRdb re-analysed the RACE reads in MiXCR, keeping a single row per CDR3 protein. The table includes some 53,000 distinct CDR3 sequences, 9.5% to 11% detected once. This material consisted of whole blood, taken in connection with sensitization to the hapten diphenylcyclopropenone (DPC). The receptors come from a woman in her 40s with alopecia areata. Some clones in this sample may be carry-over from other donors' samples.

This clonotype occurred many times. This chain joins TRBV12-3 or TRBV12-4 and TRBJ2-7; weak D call: TRBD2 (5 bases). CDR3 length: 12 residues. V was clipped by 4 bases and J by 7 bases, with 11 bases between them. CDR3 DNA: TGTGCCAGCAGTTCCCGCCCGGGGGAGCAGTACTTC. Its protein is CASSSRPGEQYF.

This chain connects TRBV29-1 to TRBJ2-3; 7 bases line up with TRBD1. The junction had 9 bases not matched to a gene; V was cut back by 5 bases and J by 4 bases. The germline V gene has CDR1 SQVTM and CDR2 ANQGSEA. CDR3 size: 14 residues. The CDR3 DNA sequence: TGCAGCGTTTCCAAGACAGGGCTCGCAGATACGCAGTATTTT. This translates into CSVSKTGLADTQYF.

This clonotype has at least ten counts. The CDR3 is CASSLDPFDNQETQYF. The CDR3 nucleotides are TGTGCCAGCAGTTTAGACCCCTTCGACAACCAAGAGACCCAGTACTTC. This chain links TRBV28 with TRBJ2-5; no firm D call. The CDR3 runs 16 residues. Per the germline V gene, CDR1 is MDHEN and CDR2 is SYDVKM. The germline V and J ends were trimmed by 2 bases and 0 bases, with 13 bases remaining between them.

This chain connects TRBV12-3 or TRBV12-4 to TRBJ1-2; D gene ambiguous. Trimming cost V 4 bases and J 5 bases, with 11 bases left between them. This CDR3 region has 13 residues. The CDR3 region has the DNA TGTGCCAGCAGTTACGAGGCTTGGTATGGCTACACCTTC. Its protein is CASSYEAWYGYTF.

This clonotype appeared once. The V gene is TRBV7-8, the J gene TRBJ2-5; D is perhaps TRBD2 (6 bases). Germline V lookup: CDR1 SGHVS, CDR2 FQNEAQ. This CDR3 is 14 amino acids long. V was pared by 2 bases and J by 1 base, with 8 bases between. The CDR3, as DNA: TGTGCCAGCAGCTTAACGGGAGCCCAAGAGACCCAGTACTTC. Translated, it gives CASSLTGAQETQYF.

This clonotype was seen only a few times. The V and J genes are TRBV29-1 and TRBJ2-7, with TRBD1 matching 9 bases. CDR1 is SQVTM and CDR2 is ANQGSEA in the germline V gene. The CDR3 contains 12 residues. Germline trimming cut 7 bases from V and 4 bases from J; bases unmatched to any gene: 5. The CDR3 protein is CSARTGAYEQYF. The CDR3 region has the DNA TGCAGCGCTCGGACAGGGGCGTACGAGCAGTACTTC.

This clonotype occurred a few times. The CDR3 sequence is CASSPQPSGPSGANVLTF. The CDR3 nucleotides are TGTGCCAGCTCACCACAGCCTAGCGGCCCGTCTGGGGCCAACGTCCTGACTTTC. The chain combines TRBV18 with TRBJ2-6, with TRBD2 identical over 7 bases. The CDR3 is 18 amino acids. Germline V gene sequence: CDR1 KGHSH, CDR2 LQKENI. Germline trimming cut 1 base from V and 1 base from J; bases unmatched to any gene: 7. Full variable domain (outside the CDR3, taken from reference TRBV18 and TRBJ2-6): NAGVMQNPRHLVRRRGQEARLRCSPMKGHSHVYWYRQLPEEGLKFMVYLQKENIIDESGMPKERFSAEFPKEGPSILRIQQVVRGDSAAYFCASSPQPSGPSGANVLTFGAGSRLTVL.

This clonotype was detected a few times. The chain couples TRBV6-2 or TRBV6-3 to TRBJ1-5, with D possibly being TRBD1 (6 bases). The V and J ends lost 6 bases and 4 bases respectively, with 7 bases between them. The CDR3 runs to 12 residues. CDR1 MNHEY and CDR2 SVGEGT come from the germline V gene. CDR3 region: CASRQGNQPQHF. The CDR3 nucleotides read TGTGCCAGCAGACAGGGTAATCAGCCCCAGCATTTT.

This clonotype showed up many times. The V gene is TRBV4-1, the J gene TRBJ2-5; D remains ambiguous. Germline V CDR1 and CDR2: MGHRA, YSYEKL. The V gene lost 3 bases and the J gene lost 1 base, with 3 bases spanning the gap. The CDR3 is 12 amino acids. The CDR3 region has the DNA TGCGCCAGCAGCCACCCCCAAGAGACCCAGTACTTC. This encodes CASSHPQETQYF.

The table lists this clonotype with many counts. The chain is built from TRBV5-1 and TRBJ1-2; D may be TRBD1 (5 bases). Germline V lookup: CDR1 SGHRS, CDR2 YFSETQ. V lost 4 bases and J lost 0, with 13 bases in between. This CDR3 comprises 15 residues. For the CDR3, the DNA is TGCGCCAGCAGCGAAGGGACTCCCACTAACTATGGCTACACCTTC. Translation gives CASSEGTPTNYGYTF. Looking up the rest from reference TRBV5-1 and TRBJ1-2 gives the full variable domain: KAGVTQTPRYLIKTRGQQVTLSCSPISGHRSVSWYQQTPGQGLQFLFEYFSETQRNKGNFPGRFSGRQFSNSRSEMNVSTLELGDSALYLCASSEGTPTNYGYTFGSGTRLTVV.

This clonotype occurred a few times. The chain joins TRBV4-3 to TRBJ2-1, with a tentative D call TRBD2 (5 bases). This CDR3 has 17 amino acids. Per the germline V gene, CDR1 is LGHNA and CDR2 is YSLEER. V was trimmed by 1 base and J by 1 base, leaving 14 bases between them. CDR3 loop: CASSQGLYRTSYNEQFF. In nucleotides, the CDR3 is TGCGCCAGCAGCCAAGGCCTTTATCGGACTTCCTACAATGAGCAGTTCTTC.

This clonotype was counted ten times or more. The CDR3 sequence: CASRAAFNEKLFF. The CDR3 DNA reads as TGTGCCAGCCGGGCAGCCTTCAATGAAAAACTGTTTTTT. The rearrangement uses TRBV6-1 and TRBJ1-4; the D is unclear. The V end was cut by 8 bases, the J end by 5 bases, with 12 bases between. The germline V gene encodes CDR1 MNHNS and CDR2 SASEGT. This CDR3 spans 13 amino acids.

This clonotype came up a few times. This chain uses TRBV29-1 with TRBJ2-3; 9 bases are shared with TRBD2. CDR3 length equals 12 residues. Germline trimming cut 3 bases from V and 6 bases from J; bases unmatched to any gene: 1. Germline V gene data show CDR1 as SQVTM and CDR2 as ANQGSEA. The CDR3 here is CSVDAGGDTQYF. For the CDR3, the DNA is TGCAGCGTTGATGCGGGAGGGGATACGCAGTATTTT.

The CDR3 DNA is TGCGCCAGCGTCCAATCTCCGGGACGGAAGACTTACAATGAGCAGTTCTTC. Translating gives CASVQSPGRKTYNEQFF. V is TRBV4-1 and J is TRBJ2-1; perhaps D is TRBD1 or TRBD2 (5 bases each). CDR1 and CDR2 (germline): MGHRA, YSYEKL. This CDR3 has 17 residues. V was pared by 8 bases and J by 4 bases, with 24 bases between.

The chain carries TRBV3-1 and TRBJ2-7; D is perhaps TRBD1 or TRBD2 (5 bases each). The CDR3 spans 11 residues. CDR1 is LGHDT and CDR2 is YNNKEL in the germline V gene (reference sequence). The ends were cut back, 6 bases at V and 5 bases at J, with 8 bases in the middle. The CDR3 DNA is TGTGCCAGCAGTGGGACCCACGAGCAGTACTTC. Its translation: CASSGTHEQYF.

This chain links TRBV7-3 with TRBJ2-3, with a weak D call TRBD2 (5 bases). The germline V and J ends were trimmed by 5 bases and 0 bases, with 9 bases remaining between them. The CDR3 runs 14 residues. Germline lookup yields CDR1 SGHTA and CDR2 FQGTGA. Here the CDR3 DNA reads TGTGCCAGCAGCCGAGCGGATAGCACAGATACGCAGTATTTT. It encodes CASSRADSTDTQYF. Drawing the rest from reference TRBV7-3 and TRBJ2-3, the complete variable domain is GAGVSQTPSNKVTEKGKYVELRCDPISGHTALYWYRQSLGQGPEFLIYFQGTGAADDSGLPNDRFFAVRPEGSVSTLKIQRTERGDSAVYLCASSRADSTDTQYFGPGTRLTVL.

In this sample, this clonotype turned up a few times. CDR3 bases: TGTGCCAGCAGCCAAGATTTTCGGGGAGGCGCCGCGGAGACCCAGTACTTC. Its protein is CASSQDFRGGAAETQYF. This chain links TRBV3-1 with TRBJ2-5; possible D gene TRBD2, 6 bases. Deletions cut 0 bases from V and 5 bases from J, with 19 bases between. The CDR3 length is 17 residues. Germline loops: CDR1 LGHDT, CDR2 YNNKEL (reference sequence).

CDR3 DNA sequence: TGTGCCAGCAGCCAGGGGGGTGGTACGCAGTATTTT. This codes for CASSQGGGTQYF. The chain has TRBV3-1 and TRBJ2-3; D is perhaps TRBD2 (6 bases). Germline lookup yields CDR1 LGHDT and CDR2 YNNKEL (reference sequence). Trimming left V 3 bases short and J 8 bases short, with 9 bases between. The CDR3 extends over 12 amino acids.

This clonotype was picked up a small number of times. The rearrangement uses TRBV28 and TRBJ1-5; D unclear. The CDR3 runs to 14 residues. V lost 6 bases, J lost 1 base, and 10 bases lay in between. Germline CDR1 reads MDHEN; CDR2 reads SYDVKM. The CDR3 sequence: CASSLVTSNQPQHF. The CDR3 coding sequence is TGTGCCAGCAGCCTGGTTACGAGCAATCAGCCCCAGCATTTT.

In its sample, this clonotype was seen many times. The chain recombines TRBV28 with TRBJ1-4; D is perhaps TRBD1 (6 bases). Germline CDR1 MDHEN, CDR2 SYDVKM. The germline V and J ends were trimmed by 4 bases and 6 bases, with 15 bases remaining between them. The CDR3 spans 15 residues. This chain's CDR3 is CASSYTGRGDEKLFF. Written as DNA, the CDR3 is TGTGCCAGCAGTTACACAGGGAGGGGGGATGAAAAACTGTTTTTT.

There are a few counts of this clonotype. The chain couples TRBV6-6 to TRBJ1-1, with 8 bases that match TRBD1. Looked up from germline, CDR1 is MNHNY and CDR2 is SVGAGI (reference sequence). There are 13 residues in the CDR3. After removal of 6 bases from V and 6 bases from J, the junction contained 6 bases not matched to a gene. CDR3 sequence (DNA): TGTGCCAGCAGCCGAGGACAGGGCGCTGAAGCTTTCTTT. Translated, it gives CASSRGQGAEAFF.

A word on this clonotype: One end of the junction varies from germline; a read error may be responsible. V usage is TRBV10-3 and J usage is TRBJ2-5, with 8 nucleotides matching TRBD2. The germline V gene has CDR1 ENHRY and CDR2 SYGVKD. The CDR3 is made up of 11 amino acids. The CDR3 DNA follows: TGTGCGATCAGCGGGGGAGAGACCCAGTACTTC. This sequence encodes CAISGGETQYF.

The sample holds many counts of this clonotype. The V and J genes are TRBV18 and TRBJ2-3, with 9 bases matching TRBD1. The V gene end was trimmed by 3 bases and the J gene end by 1 base; junction bases not matched to a gene: 11. This CDR3 has 18 amino acids. From germline, CDR1 is KGHSH and CDR2 LQKENI. Here the CDR3 reads CASSPRPGTGFGTDTQYF. The CDR3 DNA sequence: TGTGCCAGCTCACCCCGTCCCGGGACAGGGTTCGGCACAGATACGCAGTATTTT. The full variable domain, in which reference TRBV18 and TRBJ2-3 provide the parts outside the CDR3, is NAGVMQNPRHLVRRRGQEARLRCSPMKGHSHVYWYRQLPEEGLKFMVYLQKENIIDESGMPKERFSAEFPKEGPSILRIQQVVRGDSAAYFCASSPRPGTGFGTDTQYFGPGTRLTVL.

The chain joins TRBV10-1 to TRBJ2-3; D gene uncertain. CDR1 is WNHNN, CDR2 SYGVQD, per germline (reference sequence). The CDR3 is 12 amino acids. V was clipped by 3 bases and J by 3 bases, with 4 bases between them. CDR3 sequence reads: CASSDGTDTQYF. As DNA, the CDR3 is TGCGCCAGCAGTGATGGGACAGATACGCAGTATTTT.

This clonotype showed up many times. The chain links TRBV18 to TRBJ1-4; TRBD1 is a possible D gene (6 bases). V lost 3 bases and J lost 0, with 14 bases in between. CDR3 length: 17 residues. The germline V gene has CDR1 KGHSH and CDR2 LQKENI. CDR3 loop: CASSPRGTSTTNEKLFF. The CDR3, as DNA: TGTGCCAGCTCACCTCGAGGGACATCAACAACTAATGAAAAACTGTTTTTT.

This clonotype was detected only a few times. The rearrangement links TRBV12-3 or TRBV12-4 to TRBJ2-7, with D possibly being TRBD1 (5 bases). This CDR3 region has 13 residues. V was trimmed by 6 bases and J by 2 bases, leaving 11 bases between them. In DNA, the CDR3 is TGTGCCAGCAGAGTCGAAGGGGCCTACGAGCAGTACTTC. This codes for CASRVEGAYEQYF.

In its sample, this clonotype was seen a few times. The J gene is TRBJ2-1, the V gene TRBV20-1; tentative D call: TRBD2 (6 bases). Looked up from germline, CDR1 is DFQATT and CDR2 is SNEGSKA (reference sequence). The CDR3 sequence is 14 residues long. V lost 7 bases and J 8 bases, leaving 21 bases between the germline ends. CDR3 sequence (DNA): TGCAGTGGGGGGGTGCCCCTTGGTATGGATGAGCAGTTCTTC. Translation gives CSGGVPLGMDEQFF.

This clonotype showed up many times. This rearrangement joins TRBV6-2 or TRBV6-3 to TRBJ2-1; D ambiguous. Per the germline V gene, CDR1 is MNHEY and CDR2 is SVGEGT. V lost 4 bases and J lost 1, with 17 bases in between. This CDR3 region has 17 residues. The CDR3 DNA reads TGTGCCAGCAGTTCTCCCGGGTGGTTTTCTTCCTACAATGAGCAGTTCTTC. This sequence encodes CASSSPGWFSSYNEQFF.

This clonotype was seen repeatedly, ten times or more. This chain links TRBV9 with TRBJ2-2; D is unclear. Germline assignment: CDR1 SGDLS and CDR2 YYNGEE. The length of the CDR3 is 14 residues. The ends were cut back, 0 bases at V and 5 bases at J, with 8 bases in the middle. The CDR3 coding sequence is TGTGCCAGCAGCGTAGCTATGTTGACCGGGGAGCTGTTTTTT. It specifies CASSVAMLTGELFF.

This clonotype was detected only once. This chain joins TRBV24-1 and TRBJ2-5; 9 nucleotides line up with TRBD1. Trimming took 3 bases from V and 2 from J; bases not matched to a gene: 9. The CDR3 has 17 residues. Per the germline V gene, CDR1 is KGHDR and CDR2 is SFDVKD. The CDR3 region has the DNA TGTGCCACCAGTGATCAGAGGACAGGGGATCTACAAGAGACCCAGTACTTC. Translated, it gives CATSDQRTGDLQETQYF.

This clonotype was seen repeatedly, ten times or more. The chain joins TRBV11-1 to TRBJ2-5; D call uncertain. The germline V gene encodes CDR1 SGHAT and CDR2 FQDESV (reference sequence). This CDR3 is 16 amino acids long. Trimming shortened V by 5 bases and J by 2 bases, and 18 bases separated the two germline ends. In DNA, the CDR3 is TGTGCCAGCAGCGGAACGGTGCCCCACAGACAAGAGACCCAGTACTTC. Translation: CASSGTVPHRQETQYF.

Turning to this clonotype: It may be a read error: a sequence one base away is much more abundant. The chain has TRBV7-3 and TRBJ2-1; D is ambiguous. Germline lookup yields CDR1 SGHTA and CDR2 FQGTGA. The CDR3 spans 13 residues. Trimming cost V 2 bases and J 12 bases, with 14 bases left between them. The CDR3: CASSLGESYGQFF. The CDR3 DNA sequence: TGTGCCAGCAGCTTAGGGGAATCATATGGGCAGTTCTTC.